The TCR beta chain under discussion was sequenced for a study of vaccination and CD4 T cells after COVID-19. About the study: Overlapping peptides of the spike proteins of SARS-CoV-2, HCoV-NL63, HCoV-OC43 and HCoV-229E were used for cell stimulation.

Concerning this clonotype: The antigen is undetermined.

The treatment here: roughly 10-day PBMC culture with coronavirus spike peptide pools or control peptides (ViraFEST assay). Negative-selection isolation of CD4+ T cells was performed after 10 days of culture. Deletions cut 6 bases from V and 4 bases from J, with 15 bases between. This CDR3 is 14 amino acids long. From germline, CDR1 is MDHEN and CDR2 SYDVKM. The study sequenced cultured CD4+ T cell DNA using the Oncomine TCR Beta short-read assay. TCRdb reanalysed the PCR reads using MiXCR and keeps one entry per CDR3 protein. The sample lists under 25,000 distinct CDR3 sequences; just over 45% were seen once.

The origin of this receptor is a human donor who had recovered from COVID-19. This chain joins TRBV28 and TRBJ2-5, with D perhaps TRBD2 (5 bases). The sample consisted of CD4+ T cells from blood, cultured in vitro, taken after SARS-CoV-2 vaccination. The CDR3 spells CASSRGLHRETQYF. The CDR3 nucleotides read TGTGCCAGCAGCCGAGGACTCCACCGAGAGACCCAGTACTTC.